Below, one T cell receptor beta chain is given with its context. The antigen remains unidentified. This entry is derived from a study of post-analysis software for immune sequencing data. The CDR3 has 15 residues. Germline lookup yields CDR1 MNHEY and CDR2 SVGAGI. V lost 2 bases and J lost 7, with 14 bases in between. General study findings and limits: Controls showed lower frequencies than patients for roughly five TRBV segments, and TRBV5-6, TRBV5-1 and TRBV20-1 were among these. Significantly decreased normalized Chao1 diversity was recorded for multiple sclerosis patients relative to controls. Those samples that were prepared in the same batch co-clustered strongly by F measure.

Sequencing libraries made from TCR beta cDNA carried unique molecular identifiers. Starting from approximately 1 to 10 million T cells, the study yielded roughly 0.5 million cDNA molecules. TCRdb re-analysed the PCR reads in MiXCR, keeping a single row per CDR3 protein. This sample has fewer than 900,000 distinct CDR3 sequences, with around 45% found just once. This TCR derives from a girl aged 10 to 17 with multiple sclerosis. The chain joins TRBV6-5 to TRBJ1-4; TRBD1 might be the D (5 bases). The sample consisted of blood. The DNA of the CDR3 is TGTGCCAGCAGTTACCGGGCAGGGAACGGTGAAAAACTGTTTTTT. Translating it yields CASSYRAGNGEKLFF.